These T cell receptor beta chains were read from a single sample in a study of cytomegalovirus exposure and HLA in healthy donors. The assay was immunoSEQ multiplex PCR, and TCRdb's table has in-frame clones only and misses some. The repertoire includes approximately 160,000 clones, 75% of them detected once, and 3% sits in the top ten. The sample comprised PBMCs. The receptors originated from a woman in her 50s in good health and CMV-seropositive. Each CDR3 is given with its conserved first and last residue. Where a row states a size, it is once, few, many or the class of an expanded clone; other rows omit it.

CDR3: CASSGPGTLNYGYTF; size: few; V: TRBV2
CDR3: CASSWGRNTEAFF; size: .; V: TRBV5-5
CDR3: CASSSGTESYNEQFF; size: once; V: TRBV5-4
CDR3: CASSLTGARASYEQYF; size: .; V: TRBV5-4
CDR3: CASSGTDSQFF; size: .; V: TRBV7-9
CDR3: CAISAADREAGELFF; size: .; V: TRBV10-3
CDR3: CASTGVGGPAGELFF; size: .; V: TRBV2
CDR3: CAITNVPRDTQYF; size: .; V: TRBV10-3
CDR3: CAISGTGWGGQYF; size: .; V: TRBV6-6
CDR3: CASSSKTREQYF; size: .; V: TRBV18
CDR3: CASSPDYNEQFF; size: few; V: TRBV6-5
CDR3: CASGYAGTSGYEQYF; size: .; V: TRBV7-2
CDR3: CASSEFTDNYGYTF; size: .; V: TRBV6-1
CDR3: CAWSVQLSSWKLFF; size: .; V: TRBV30
CDR3: CASMRGYPSAEQFF; size: .; V: TRBV6-1
CDR3: CATRDRDPLPLHF; size: .; V: TRBV6-5
CDR3: CASSEVLLAETQYF; size: .; V: TRBV6-1
CDR3: CASSPELGGIKAQQFF; size: .; V: TRBV2
CDR3: CASSLVTGSQPQHF; size: .; V: TRBV7-2
CDR3: CASSYSQDRVTEAFF; size: .; V: TRBV6-6
CDR3: CAISMGQASQPQHF; size: .; V: TRBV10-3
CDR3: CASSRGQGTADTQYF; size: few; V: TRBV19
CDR3: CASSFRFQETQYF; size: few; V: TRBV6-6
CDR3: CASGLGDSRNQPQHF; size: .; V: TRBV12-5
CDR3: CASSPGQRGGVEQFF; size: .; V: TRBV7-3
CDR3: CASTFRSYNEQFF; size: .; V: TRBV6-1
CDR3: CASSLSGNYGYTF; size: .; V: TRBV5-1
CDR3: CASSPQRTGRTGELFF; size: once; V: TRBV7-9
CDR3: CASSERRAGSHEQFF; size: .; V: TRBV2
CDR3: CASSEEAVYDGAGGYTF; size: .; V: TRBV11-2
CDR3: CASSWKRGFGTEAFF; size: .; V: TRBV11-2
CDR3: CASSLDRAGGNTQYF; size: .; V: TRBV5-4
CDR3: CASIPSGAGNTIYF; size: .; V: TRBV2
CDR3: CAWKQSGNTIYF; size: .; V: TRBV30
CDR3: CASSLTGSAEKLFF; size: few; V: TRBV5-1
CDR3: CASSLGLEETQYF; size: .; V: TRBV19
CDR3: CASSIQQSSTDTQYF; size: .; V: TRBV6-1
CDR3: CAISESGDNGELFF; size: .; V: TRBV10-3
CDR3: CASSRFGGGSTDTQYF; size: .; V: TRBV5-1
CDR3: CASSAGTGGSGANVLTF; size: .; V: TRBV6-4
CDR3: CSVSQTGGNTEAFF; size: once; V: TRBV29-1
CDR3: CASSLWGGRSYNEQFF; size: .; V: TRBV5-6
CDR3: CASSSDGSSGNTIYF; size: .; V: TRBV7-8
CDR3: CASSVDRDANSPLHF; size: few; V: TRBV2
CDR3: CATSYQGYQETQYF; size: .; V: TRBV5-1
CDR3: CASSFGGTSSYEQYF; size: .; V: TRBV5-1
CDR3: CAWSGGQGYTF; size: .; V: TRBV30
CDR3: CASSLALESQETQYF; size: .; V: TRBV5-4
CDR3: CAWSQGVNSNQPQHF; size: .; V: TRBV30
CDR3: CASSLEQVLGYGYTF; size: .; V: TRBV7-3
CDR3: CASSIGRGRSGYTF; size: .; V: TRBV19
CDR3: CASSPKGANTEAFF; size: once; V: TRBV18
CDR3: CASSWGVGNTIYF; size: .; V: TRBV6-5
CDR3: CASSVVEDLNTEAFF; size: .; V: TRBV9
CDR3: CASSQGTGKGYTF; size: .; V: TRBV7-9
CDR3: CSVSSGGAKNIQYF; size: .; V: TRBV29-1
CDR3: CASSLGPSGAGELFF; size: few; V: TRBV5-1
CDR3: CASSEAPGQAVSGYPF; size: .; V: TRBV6-1
CDR3: CASSLSWTGTYNSPLHF; size: .; V: TRBV27
CDR3: CASSQVGQGGQPQHF; size: .; V: TRBV4-1